This T cell receptor beta chain was recorded in a study of cytomegalovirus exposure and HLA in healthy donors. Overall study: A preliminary data release comprised 91 million or so unique TCRs obtained from HLA-typed donors. Study observations and caveats: Trimming of TCR beta V- and J-genes showed a link, identified in a later analysis, to a missense DCLRE1C variant. Previous analysis showed most TCR beta V segments were productive about 87% or about 30% of the time.

With respect to this clone: Its antigen is not known.

Germline V lookup: CDR1 SGHTA, CDR2 FQGNSA. V lost 5 bases and J lost 0, with 8 bases in between. This CDR3 contains 14 residues. The PCR was carried out with 60 Vbeta primers and 13 Jbeta primers. Source study methods: As a later analysis found, there were approximately 80 million unique TCR beta chains, of which roughly 11 million were shared. This table comes from immunoSEQ multiplex PCR, and its TCRdb copy is limited to in-frame clones, with some not included. V and J calls and clone size are as listed in that table; D and trimming were resolved from the DNA. Of hundreds of thousands of clones listed, 82% are singletons.

This sequence joins TRBV7-2 and TRBJ1-5, with D perhaps TRBD1 (6 bases). Sequencing was performed on PBMCs. This receptor was identified in a man aged 35 to 55 in good health and CMV-seropositive. CDR3 loop: CASSVDSSNQPQHF. In DNA form, the CDR3 reads TGTGCCAGCAGCGTGGACAGTAGCAATCAGCCCCAGCATTTT.